The sequence of this T cell receptor beta chain was determined in a study of blood T cell repertoires in COVID-19. Generated by immunoSEQ multiplex PCR, the TCRdb table keeps only in-frame clones and is missing some. Here the sample spans hundreds of thousands of clones, over 75% being singletons. V was clipped by 4 bases and J by 9 bases; unmatched bases: 10. This CDR3 comprises 14 residues. In germline, CDR1 is GTSNPN, CDR2 SVGIG (reference sequence). The V gene is TRBV30, the J gene TRBJ2-1; TRBD2 agrees at 9 bases. Sequencing input: PBMCs or T cells enriched from blood (not recorded which). This receptor was taken from a man aged 40-49 years who had recovered from COVID-19. As DNA, the CDR3 is TGTGCCTGGAACCCCGGGCGGGAGGGGGCTGAGCAGTTCTTC. It codes for CAWNPGREGAEQFF.